This entry lists 18 T cell receptor beta chains sequenced from one sample in a study of T cell repertoires in cytomegalovirus infection. TCRdb re-called the reads through MiXCR, storing one row per CDR3 protein. The data show roughly 230,000 distinct CDR3 sequences, with over 15% seen just once and less than 60% held by the top ten. The sequencing input was CD8+ T cells from PBMCs. Receptor source: a human donor in good health (CMV status not recorded). Some clones in this sample may be carry-over from other donors' samples.

This clonotype was observed a handful of times. The V and J genes are TRBV6-2 or TRBV6-3 and TRBJ1-5; a possible D gene is TRBD1 (6 bases). The CDR3 covers 14 residues. Per germline, CDR1 MNHEY and CDR2 SVGEGT. With 2 bases removed from V and 7 bases from J, the gap between germline ends came to 12 bases. CDR3 in DNA: TGTGCCAGCAGTTACGTAGGCAGGGGCCAGCCCCAGCATTTT. Amino acid sequence: CASSYVGRGQPQHF.

Concerning this clonotype: At one end the junction does not follow the germline gene, possibly because of a read error. The rearrangement joins TRBV28 to TRBJ2-7; TRBD1 is a possible D gene (6 bases). The length of the CDR3 is 13 residues. Germline-derived CDR1 and CDR2 are MDHEN and SYDVKM. The CDR3 DNA follows: TGTGCCAGCTGTTTGGCAGGGGCCTACGAGCAGTACTTC. It specifies CASCLAGAYEQYF. Filled out from reference TRBV28 and TRBJ2-7, the complete variable domain reads DVKVTQSSRYLVKRTGEKVFLECVQDMDHENMFWYRQDPGLGLRLIYFSYDVKMKEKGDIPEGYSVSREKKERFSLILESASTNQTSMYLCASCLAGAYEQYFGPGTRLTVT.

This clonotype was seen repeatedly, ten times or more. This chain joins TRBV11-3 and TRBJ2-1; perhaps D is TRBD1 or TRBD2 (7 bases each). The CDR3 totals 17 residues. From germline, CDR1 is SGHNT and CDR2 YENEEA. Deletions cut 5 bases from V and 8 bases from J, with 25 bases between. The CDR3 bases are TGTGCCAGCAGCCCCAGGGGGTGGGGGGGCCGATCAGATGAGCAGTTCTTC. This codes for CASSPRGWGGRSDEQFF.

V usage is TRBV7-2 and J usage is TRBJ1-1; D might be TRBD1 (6 bases). Germline V gives CDR1 SGHTA, CDR2 FQGNSA. Trimming stripped 3 bases from V and 3 bases from J, with 14 bases between. There are 15 residues in the CDR3. The CDR3 region has the DNA TGTGCCAGCAGCTTCCCGGGACATGAGGACACTGAAGCTTTCTTT. Encoded protein: CASSFPGHEDTEAFF.

The sample holds many counts of this clonotype. V gene TRBV28 combines with J gene TRBJ2-7; 9 bases agree with TRBD1. Per the germline V gene, CDR1 is MDHEN and CDR2 is SYDVKM. V shed 5 bases and J 10 bases; nucleotides not matched to a gene: 9. The CDR3 has 13 residues. CDR3 region: CASSPLDRGSQYF. The CDR3 nucleotides read TGTGCCAGCAGTCCACTTGACAGGGGGAGTCAGTACTTC.

This chain uses TRBV4-1 with TRBJ2-2; D is uncertain. The CDR3 has 17 residues. Trimming cost V 2 bases and J 1 base, with 14 bases left between them. Looked up from germline, CDR1 is MGHRA and CDR2 is YSYEKL. Here the CDR3 reads CASSQKGWPGNTGELFF. The CDR3 DNA reads TGCGCCAGCAGCCAAAAGGGTTGGCCAGGGAACACCGGGGAGCTGTTTTTT.

The rearrangement links TRBV7-9 to TRBJ1-1; TRBD1 agrees at 12 bases. Germline-derived CDR1 and CDR2 are SEHNR and FQNEAQ (reference sequence). The CDR3 has 17 amino acids. V lost 0 bases to trimming and J lost 10 bases; unmatched junction nucleotides: 12. The CDR3 reads CASSLAWGTGGGVTAFF. DNA for the CDR3: TGTGCCAGCAGCTTAGCCTGGGGGACAGGGGGCGGGGTCACAGCTTTCTTT.

At least ten counts were recorded for this clonotype. An end of the junction does not agree with germline; a read error may underlie this. The CDR3 here is CAISQTGTSDEQYF. CDR3 sequence (DNA): TGTGCCATCAGCCAGACAGGGACCTCCGACGAGCAGTACTTC. V usage is TRBV10-3 and J usage is TRBJ2-7; 7 positions match TRBD1. Per the germline V gene, CDR1 is ENHRY and CDR2 is SYGVKD. The CDR3 spans 14 residues.

J is TRBJ1-5 and V is TRBV15; weak D call: TRBD1 (5 bases). Germline CDR1 reads LNHNV; CDR2 reads YYDKDF (reference sequence). This CDR3 has 13 residues. V was pared by 5 bases and J by 7 bases, with 12 bases between. The CDR3 DNA reads TGTGCCACCAGCGAGGACACAAGGCAGCCCCAGCATTTT. It encodes CATSEDTRQPQHF.

At least ten counts were recorded for this clonotype. The chain joins TRBV7-2 to TRBJ2-7; D ambiguous. V lost 3 bases, J lost 6 bases, and 3 bases lay in between. This CDR3 region has 10 residues. Germline V gives CDR1 SGHTA, CDR2 FQGNSA. The CDR3 DNA sequence: TGTGCCAGCAGCTTTTCCGAGCAGTACTTC. Encoded protein: CASSFSEQYF.

This clonotype was counted between two and nine times. The rearrangement uses TRBV7-6 and TRBJ1-5, with TRBD1 as a possible D gene (5 bases). Per germline, CDR1 SGHVS and CDR2 FNYEAQ. V dropped 5 bases and J dropped 4 bases, with 9 bases sitting between them. This CDR3 contains 13 residues. CDR3 in amino acids: CASSPTVNQPQHF. The DNA of the CDR3 is TGTGCCAGCAGCCCGACAGTTAATCAGCCCCAGCATTTT.

This clonotype was counted at least ten times. The chain recombines TRBV7-9 with TRBJ2-3; 8 bases line up with TRBD1. The CDR3 length is 16 residues. Germline CDR1 and CDR2: SEHNR and FQNEAQ (reference sequence). The V segment lost 5 bases and the J segment 4 bases; nucleotides outside the gene matches: 11. CDR3 nucleotides: TGTGCCAGCAGCCCGTGGACAGGGCAGGACCCAGATACGCAGTATTTT. This gives the protein CASSPWTGQDPDTQYF.

This clonotype was seen more than once but under ten times. The V and J genes are TRBV19 and TRBJ2-7; no firm D call. This CDR3 region has 12 residues. Germline CDR1 and CDR2: LNHDA and SQIVND (reference sequence). Trimming removed 6 bases from V and 1 base from J, with 7 bases in between. This CDR3 is CASRGESYEQYF. In nucleotides, the CDR3 is TGTGCCAGTAGGGGCGAATCCTACGAGCAGTACTTC. The variable domain in full, completed from reference TRBV19 and TRBJ2-7, reads DGGITQSPKYLFRKEGQNVTLSCEQNLNHDAMYWYRQDPGQGLRLIYYSQIVNDFQKGDIAEGYSVSREKKESFPLTVTSAQKNPTAFYLCASRGESYEQYFGPGTRLTVT.

This clonotype was seen only once. J is TRBJ2-3 and V is TRBV20-1; D ambiguous. This CDR3 spans 15 amino acids. V lost 6 bases and J 7 bases, leaving 23 bases between the germline ends. Germline V gives CDR1 DFQATT, CDR2 SNEGSKA (reference sequence). The CDR3 nucleotides read TGCAGTGCAAGGAGACGGGCCCCAGAACCTCATACGCAGTATTTT. Amino acid sequence: CSARRRAPEPHTQYF.

This clonotype was seen at least ten times. This rearrangement joins TRBV20-1 to TRBJ1-1, with D possibly matching TRBD1 (5 bases). CDR1 and CDR2 (germline): DFQATT, SNEGSKA (reference sequence). The CDR3 extends over 13 amino acids. Between the trimmed V and J ends, which lost 1 base and 3 bases, there was a span of 9 bases. The CDR3 DNA reads as TGCAGTGCTAGAGGAAGGACACACACTGAAGCTTTCTTT. It is translated as CSARGRTHTEAFF.

In its sample, this clonotype was seen many times. The gene calls are TRBV7-6 and TRBJ2-5; tentative D call: TRBD2 (5 bases). V was clipped by 5 bases and J by 5 bases, with 12 bases between them. The CDR3 runs 13 residues. Germline lookup yields CDR1 SGHVS and CDR2 FNYEAQ. CDR3 nucleotides: TGTGCCAGCAGCCCTATGGAGGTGGAGACCCAGTACTTC. Translated, it gives CASSPMEVETQYF.

This sequence joins TRBV29-1 and TRBJ1-1; tentatively, D is TRBD1 (5 bases). Trimming left V 3 bases short and J 5 bases short, with 13 bases between. CDR3 length: 13 residues. CDR1 and CDR2 (germline): SQVTM, ANQGSEA. The CDR3 loop reads CSVDQGMVTEAFF. Here the CDR3 DNA reads TGCAGCGTTGATCAGGGAATGGTGACTGAAGCTTTCTTT.

This chain uses TRBV19 with TRBJ1-5; 8 bases match TRBD1. Germline V gene lookup returns CDR1 LNHDA and CDR2 SQIVND (reference sequence). The J segment lost 0 bases and the V segment lost 1 base, leaving 2 bases of the junction unmatched. The CDR3 is 16 residues long. CDR3 sequence: CASSIGTGNSNQPQHF. The DNA for the CDR3 is TGTGCCAGTAGTATAGGGACAGGGAATAGCAATCAGCCCCAGCATTTT.